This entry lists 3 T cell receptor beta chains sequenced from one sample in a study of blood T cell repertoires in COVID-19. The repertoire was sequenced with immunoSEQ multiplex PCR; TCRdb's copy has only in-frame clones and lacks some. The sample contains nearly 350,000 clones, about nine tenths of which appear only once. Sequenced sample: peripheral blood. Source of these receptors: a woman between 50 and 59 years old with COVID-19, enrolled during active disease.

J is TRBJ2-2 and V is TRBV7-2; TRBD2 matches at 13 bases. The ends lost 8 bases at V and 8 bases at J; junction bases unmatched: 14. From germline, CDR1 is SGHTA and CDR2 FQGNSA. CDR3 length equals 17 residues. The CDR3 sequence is CASAKGRTSGSPGELFF. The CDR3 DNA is TGTGCCAGCGCCAAGGGCCGGACTAGCGGGAGTCCTGGGGAGCTGTTTTTT.

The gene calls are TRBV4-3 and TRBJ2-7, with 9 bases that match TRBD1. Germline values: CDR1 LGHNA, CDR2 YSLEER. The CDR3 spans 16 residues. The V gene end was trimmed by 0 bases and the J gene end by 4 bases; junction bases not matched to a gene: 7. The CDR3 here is CASSQDFGTGPYEQYF. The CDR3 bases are TGCGCCAGCAGCCAAGATTTCGGGACAGGGCCTTACGAGCAGTACTTC.

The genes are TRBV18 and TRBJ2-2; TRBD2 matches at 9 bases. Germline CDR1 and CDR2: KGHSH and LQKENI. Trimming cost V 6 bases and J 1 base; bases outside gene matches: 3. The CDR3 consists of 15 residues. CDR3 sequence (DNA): TGTGCCAGCTCCCCGACTAGCGGGAACACCGGGGAGCTGTTTTTT. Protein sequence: CASSPTSGNTGELFF.